Each of the 19 T cell receptor beta chains below was sequenced from the same sample in a study of T cell responses to AZD1222 COVID-19 vaccine. Using immunoSEQ multiplex PCR, the repertoire was profiled, and TCRdb retains in-frame clones only, with some absent. In the table there are about 180,000 clones, around 90% of which are singletons. Specimen: peripheral blood, collected on day 0 of AZD1222 vaccination. The receptors come from an adult in good health.

Notes on this clone: The same CDR3 arises from other DNA sequences in this sample as well. V gene TRBV27 combines with J gene TRBJ1-1; 7 nucleotides align to TRBD1. The CDR3 loop spans 13 amino acids. CDR1 is MNHEY and CDR2 is SMNVEV in the germline V gene (reference sequence). V trimming: 5 bases; J trimming: 5 bases; junction bases outside the gene matches: 5. CDR3 DNA: TGTGCCAGCAGTCTCGACAGGGATACTGAAGCTTTCTTT. This codes for CASSLDRDTEAFF.

This chain connects TRBV7-2 to TRBJ2-1; 7 bases line up with TRBD1. CDR1 SGHTA and CDR2 FQGNSA come from the germline V gene. The CDR3 contains 15 residues. With 5 bases clipped from V and 0 bases from J, the junction kept 4 bases outside the gene matches. CDR3 protein: CASSRDRVSYNEQFF. The CDR3 nucleotides read TGTGCCAGCAGCCGCGACAGGGTCTCCTACAATGAGCAGTTCTTC.

This clone was picked up a small number of times. V gene TRBV11-3 combines with J gene TRBJ2-1; D not certain. This CDR3 comprises 14 residues. CDR1 SGHNT and CDR2 YENEEA come from the germline V gene. V was shortened by 1 base and J by 0 bases, with 4 bases between the two germline ends. CDR3 DNA sequence: TGTGCCAGCAGCTTAGGGTCCTCCTACAATGAGCAGTTCTTC. This encodes CASSLGSSYNEQFF.

V usage is TRBV19 and J usage is TRBJ2-4; 9 bases align to TRBD2. J lost 6 bases, V lost 10 bases, and 7 bases had no gene match. CDR1 LNHDA and CDR2 SQIVND come from the germline V gene (reference sequence). The CDR3 has 13 amino acids. The CDR3 nucleotides are TGTGCCACAAGAACAGCGGGGGGAAACATTCAGTACTTC. Encoded protein: CATRTAGGNIQYF.

The chain recombines TRBV9 with TRBJ2-7; possible D gene TRBD1, 6 bases. The CDR3 loop spans 14 amino acids. V shed 7 bases and J shed 7 bases, with 21 bases lying between them. Germline CDR1 and CDR2: SGDLS and YYNGEE. The CDR3 nucleotides read TGTGCCAGCGGACCGGGACACGGCCCCCCTGAGCAGTACTTC. Translated: CASGPGHGPPEQYF.

The CDR3 loop reads CASSLPTRDTEAFF. The DNA of the CDR3 is TGTGCCAGCAGTTTGCCCACGAGGGACACTGAAGCTTTCTTT. This chain links TRBV28 with TRBJ1-1, with unresolved D. The V gene's germline CDR1 is MDHEN and CDR2 SYDVKM. V lost 3 bases and J lost 3, with 11 bases in between. CDR3 length equals 14 residues.

This clone was counted a single time. The sample has other DNA sequences that encode this CDR3 too. This chain links TRBV9 with TRBJ1-2; tentatively, D is TRBD1 (5 bases). Germline V lookup: CDR1 SGDLS, CDR2 YYNGEE. The CDR3 covers 15 residues. Trimming cost V 0 bases and J 2 bases, with 11 bases left between them. This CDR3 reads CASSVGGTGNYGYTF. The CDR3 DNA reads TGTGCCAGCAGCGTAGGGGGGACCGGCAACTATGGCTACACCTTC.

The chain is built from TRBV9 and TRBJ2-2; possibly TRBD1 for D (5 bases). The CDR3 spans 14 residues. The V end was cut by 4 bases, the J end by 1 base, with 8 bases between. From germline, CDR1 is SGDLS and CDR2 YYNGEE. CDR3 coding DNA: TGTGCCAGCAGCCTAACAGGGAACACCGGGGAGCTGTTTTTT. Its translation is CASSLTGNTGELFF.

V and J are TRBV3-1 (or the pseudogene TRBV3-2) and TRBJ2-3, with 12 bases fitting TRBD2. The J segment lost 4 bases and the V segment lost 8 bases, leaving 4 bases of the junction unmatched. Germline CDR1 and CDR2: LGHDT and YNNKEL (reference sequence). The CDR3 loop spans 14 amino acids. The CDR3 sequence is CASGSSGGADTQYF. The CDR3 region has the DNA TGTGCCAGCGGTTCTAGCGGGGGGGCAGATACGCAGTATTTT.

The CDR3 spells CASSVDGAGGSYEQYF. The DNA for the CDR3 is TGTGCCAGCAGCGTAGATGGGGCAGGGGGTTCCTACGAGCAGTACTTC. The chain joins TRBV9 to TRBJ2-7; 7 bases are a match to TRBD1. The CDR3 spans 16 residues. CDR1 SGDLS and CDR2 YYNGEE come from the germline V gene. V lost 0 bases to trimming and J lost 1 base; unmatched junction nucleotides: 7.

This clone came up once. The gene calls are TRBV4-2 and TRBJ2-5; 15 positions match TRBD2. V lost 2 bases to trimming and J lost 5 bases; unmatched junction nucleotides: 6. CDR1 LGHNA and CDR2 YNFKEQ come from the germline V gene. The CDR3 runs to 17 residues. This chain's CDR3 is CASSQTGLAGGPETQYF. The CDR3 nucleotides are TGTGCCAGCAGCCAAACCGGACTAGCGGGGGGGCCGGAGACCCAGTACTTC.

The DNA of the CDR3 is TGTGCCAGTAGTATGCTGGGATACGAGCAGTACTTC. Its protein is CASSMLGYEQYF. This chain links TRBV19 with TRBJ2-7; no definite D call. This CDR3 has 12 amino acids. Trimming took off 3 bases at V and 4 bases at J, with 7 bases between the two ends. The germline CDR1 and CDR2 sequences are LNHDA and SQIVND (reference sequence).

CDR3 region: CASSFGQGVAAETQYF. The DNA of the CDR3 is TGTGCCAGCAGCTTTGGGCAGGGAGTAGCGGCGGAGACCCAGTACTTC. The chain carries TRBV7-2 and TRBJ2-5; D perhaps matches TRBD2 (6 bases). V was pared by 3 bases and J by 5 bases, with 19 bases between. The germline V gene has CDR1 SGHTA and CDR2 FQGNSA. CDR3 length: 16 residues. Together with reference TRBV7-2 and TRBJ2-5, the CDR3 gives the full variable domain: GAGVSQSPSNKVTEKGKDVELRCDPISGHTALYWYRQSLGQGLEFLIYFQGNSAPDKSGLPSDRFSAERTGGSVSTLTIQRTQQEDSAVYLCASSFGQGVAAETQYFGPGTRLLVL.

The V and J genes are TRBV6-6 and TRBJ1-3; D remains ambiguous. This CDR3 comprises 16 residues. The V and J ends lost 6 bases and 0 bases respectively, with 15 bases between them. Germline-derived CDR1 and CDR2 are MNHNY and SVGAGI (reference sequence). This chain's CDR3 is CASSPLVRSSGNTIYF. DNA for the CDR3: TGTGCCAGCAGCCCCCTGGTCCGTAGCTCTGGAAACACCATATATTTT.

The V gene is TRBV4-3, the J gene TRBJ1-1; unclear D gene. V was shortened by 0 bases and J by 6 bases, with 8 bases between the two germline ends. The CDR3 is made up of 13 amino acids. In germline, CDR1 is LGHNA, CDR2 YSLEER. The CDR3 DNA reads TGCGCCAGCAGCCAAGACGAGGCATCTGAAGCTTTCTTT. Translation gives CASSQDEASEAFF.

The chain recombines TRBV18 with TRBJ1-5, with 8 bases aligning to TRBD1. The CDR3 runs to 15 residues. Trimming at V came to 3 bases and at J to 2 bases, leaving 3 bases not matched to a gene. The germline gives CDR1 KGHSH, CDR2 LQKENI. The CDR3 DNA reads TGTGCCAGCTCACCTCAGGGACAGGGCAATCAGCCCCAGCATTTT. It translates to CASSPQGQGNQPQHF.

This chain connects TRBV10-3 to TRBJ2-1, with 7 bases that match TRBD2. CDR3 length: 15 amino acids. Looked up from germline, CDR1 is ENHRY and CDR2 is SYGVKD. V shed 6 bases, J shed 3 bases, and the junction held 8 bases outside the gene matches. The CDR3 nucleotides read TGTGCCATCAGCGCCGGTACGGGGGGCTACAATGAGCAGTTCTTC. Translation: CAISAGTGGYNEQFF.

This clone was observed a few times. The chain joins TRBV5-6 to TRBJ1-1, with D tentatively TRBD1 (6 bases). CDR3 length: 13 amino acids. Trimming cost V 4 bases and J 7 bases, with 14 bases left between them. CDR1 and CDR2 (germline): SGHDT, YYEEEE. The CDR3 DNA reads as TGTGCCAGCAGCGTAACGGGACACCTTGAAGCTTTCTTT. It codes for CASSVTGHLEAFF.

The chain employs TRBV5-1 and TRBJ2-1; no clear D. V was cut by 0 bases and J by 0 bases, with 7 bases left in between. The CDR3 sequence is 15 residues long. The germline V gene encodes CDR1 SGHRS and CDR2 YFSETQ. For the CDR3, the DNA is TGCGCCAGCAGCTTGGGGGCTAGCTCCTACAATGAGCAGTTCTTC. Amino acid sequence: CASSLGASSYNEQFF.